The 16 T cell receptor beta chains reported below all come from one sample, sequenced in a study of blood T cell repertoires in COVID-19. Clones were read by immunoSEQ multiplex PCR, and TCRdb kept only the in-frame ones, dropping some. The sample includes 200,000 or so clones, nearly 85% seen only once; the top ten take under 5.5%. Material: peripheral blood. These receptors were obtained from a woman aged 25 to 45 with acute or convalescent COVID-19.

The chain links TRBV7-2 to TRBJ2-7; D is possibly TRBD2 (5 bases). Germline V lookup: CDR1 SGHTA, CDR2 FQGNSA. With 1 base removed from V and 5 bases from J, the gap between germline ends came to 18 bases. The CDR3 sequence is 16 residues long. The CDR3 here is CASSLGSGLGGDEQYF. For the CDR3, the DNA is TGTGCCAGCAGCTTAGGTAGTGGGTTAGGAGGCGACGAGCAGTACTTC.

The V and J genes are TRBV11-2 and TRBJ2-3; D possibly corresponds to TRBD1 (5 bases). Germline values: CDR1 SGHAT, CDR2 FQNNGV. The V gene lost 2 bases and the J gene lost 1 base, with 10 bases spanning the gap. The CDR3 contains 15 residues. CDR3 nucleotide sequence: TGTGCCAGCAGCTTAAGGCAAGGGGGCACAGATACGCAGTATTTT. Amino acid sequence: CASSLRQGGTDTQYF.

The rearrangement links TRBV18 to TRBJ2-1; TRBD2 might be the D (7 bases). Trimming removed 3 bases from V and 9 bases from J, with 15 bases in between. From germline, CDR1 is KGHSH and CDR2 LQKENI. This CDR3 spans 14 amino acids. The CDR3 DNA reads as TGTGCCAGCTCACCGGGAGGGGGGGCGCTTGAGCAGTTCTTC. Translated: CASSPGGGALEQFF.

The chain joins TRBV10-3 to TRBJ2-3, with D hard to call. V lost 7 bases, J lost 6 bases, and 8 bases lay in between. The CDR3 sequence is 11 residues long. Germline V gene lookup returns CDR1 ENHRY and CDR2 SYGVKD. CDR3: CAITARDTQYF. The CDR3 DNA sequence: TGTGCCATCACCGCCAGGGATACGCAGTATTTT.

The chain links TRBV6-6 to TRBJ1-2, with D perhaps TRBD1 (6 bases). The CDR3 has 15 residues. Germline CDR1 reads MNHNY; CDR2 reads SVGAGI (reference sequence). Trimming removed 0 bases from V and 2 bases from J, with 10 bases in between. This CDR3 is CASSYSGQGNYGYTF. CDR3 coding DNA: TGTGCCAGCAGTTACTCGGGTCAGGGGAACTATGGCTACACCTTC.

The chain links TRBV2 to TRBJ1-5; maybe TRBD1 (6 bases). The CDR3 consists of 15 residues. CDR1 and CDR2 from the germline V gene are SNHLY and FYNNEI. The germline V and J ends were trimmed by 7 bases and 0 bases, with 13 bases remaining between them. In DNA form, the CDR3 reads TGTGCCAGCATGGACAGATTGTATAGCAATCAGCCCCAGCATTTT. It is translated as CASMDRLYSNQPQHF.

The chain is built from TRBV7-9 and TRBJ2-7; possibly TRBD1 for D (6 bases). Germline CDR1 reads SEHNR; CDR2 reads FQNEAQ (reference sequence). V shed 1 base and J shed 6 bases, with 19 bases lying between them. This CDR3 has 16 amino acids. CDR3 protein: CASSLDPPGTPTEQYF. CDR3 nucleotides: TGTGCCAGCAGCTTAGATCCGCCTGGGACACCGACCGAGCAGTACTTC.

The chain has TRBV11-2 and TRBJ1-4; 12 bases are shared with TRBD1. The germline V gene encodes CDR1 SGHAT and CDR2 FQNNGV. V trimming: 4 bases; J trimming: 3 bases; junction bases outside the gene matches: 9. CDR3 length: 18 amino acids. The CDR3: CASSSMSGQGAPNEKLFF. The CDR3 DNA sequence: TGTGCCAGCAGCTCCATGTCGGGACAGGGGGCGCCTAATGAAAAACTGTTTTTT.

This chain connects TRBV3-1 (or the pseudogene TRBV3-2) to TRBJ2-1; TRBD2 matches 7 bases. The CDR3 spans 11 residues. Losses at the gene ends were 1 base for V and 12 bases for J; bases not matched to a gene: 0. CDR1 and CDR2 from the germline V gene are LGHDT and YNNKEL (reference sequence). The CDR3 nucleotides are TGTGCCAGCAGCCAAGGCGGGGGGCAGTTCTTC. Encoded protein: CASSQGGGQFF.

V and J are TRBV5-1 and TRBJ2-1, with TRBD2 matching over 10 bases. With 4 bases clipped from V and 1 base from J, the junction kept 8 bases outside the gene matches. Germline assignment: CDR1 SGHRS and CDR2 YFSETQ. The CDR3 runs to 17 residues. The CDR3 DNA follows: TGCGCCAGCAGCCCTGCTAGCGGGAGTATGTCCTACAATGAGCAGTTCTTC. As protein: CASSPASGSMSYNEQFF.

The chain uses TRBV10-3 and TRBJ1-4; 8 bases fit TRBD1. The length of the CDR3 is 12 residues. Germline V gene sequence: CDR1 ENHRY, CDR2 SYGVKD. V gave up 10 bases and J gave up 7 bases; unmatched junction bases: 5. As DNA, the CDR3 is TGTGCCACCGGACAGGGTACTGAAAAACTGTTTTTT. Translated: CATGQGTEKLFF.

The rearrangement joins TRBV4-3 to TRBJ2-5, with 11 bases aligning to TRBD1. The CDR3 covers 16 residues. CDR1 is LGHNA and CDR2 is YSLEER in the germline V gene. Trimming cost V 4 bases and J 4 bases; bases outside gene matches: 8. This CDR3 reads CASSPGDRGVRETQYF. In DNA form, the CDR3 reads TGCGCCAGCAGCCCCGGGGACAGGGGGGTTCGAGAGACCCAGTACTTC.

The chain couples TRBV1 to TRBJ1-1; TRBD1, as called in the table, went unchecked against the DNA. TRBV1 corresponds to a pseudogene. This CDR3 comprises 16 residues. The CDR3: CTSSQARTGSFTEAFF. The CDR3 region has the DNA TGCACCAGCAGCCAAGCCAGGACAGGGAGTTTCACTGAAGCTTTCTTT.

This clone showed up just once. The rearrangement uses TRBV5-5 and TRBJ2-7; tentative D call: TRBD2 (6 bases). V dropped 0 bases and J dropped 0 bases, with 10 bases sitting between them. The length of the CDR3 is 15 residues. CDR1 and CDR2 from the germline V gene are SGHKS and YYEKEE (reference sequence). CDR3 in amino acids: CASSLGGDASYEQYF. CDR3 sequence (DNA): TGTGCCAGCAGCTTGGGGGGGGACGCCTCCTACGAGCAGTACTTC.

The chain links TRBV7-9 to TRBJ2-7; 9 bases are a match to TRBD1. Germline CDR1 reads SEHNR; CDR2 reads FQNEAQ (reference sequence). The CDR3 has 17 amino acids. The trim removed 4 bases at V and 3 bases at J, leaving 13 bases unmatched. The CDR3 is CASSYPPRGQGLYEQYF. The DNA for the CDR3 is TGTGCCAGCAGCTACCCGCCCAGGGGACAGGGACTCTACGAGCAGTACTTC.

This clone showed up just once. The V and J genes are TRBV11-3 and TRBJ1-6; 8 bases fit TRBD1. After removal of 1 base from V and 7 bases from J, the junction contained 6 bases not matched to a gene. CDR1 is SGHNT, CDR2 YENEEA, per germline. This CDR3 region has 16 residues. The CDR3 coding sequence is TGTGCCAGCAGCTTAGGCCCTAGGACAGGGAATTCACCCCTCCACTTT. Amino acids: CASSLGPRTGNSPLHF.